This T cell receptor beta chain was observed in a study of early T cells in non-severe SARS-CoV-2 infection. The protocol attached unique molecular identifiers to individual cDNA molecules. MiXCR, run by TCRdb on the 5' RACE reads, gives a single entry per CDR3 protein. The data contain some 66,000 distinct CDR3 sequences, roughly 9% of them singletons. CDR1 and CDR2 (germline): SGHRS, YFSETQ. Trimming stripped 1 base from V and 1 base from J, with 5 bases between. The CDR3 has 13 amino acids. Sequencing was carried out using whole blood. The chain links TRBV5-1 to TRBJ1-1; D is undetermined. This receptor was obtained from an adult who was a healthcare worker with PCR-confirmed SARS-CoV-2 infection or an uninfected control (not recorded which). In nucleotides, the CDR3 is TGCGCCAGCAGCTTGAACCAGAACACTGAAGCTTTCTTT. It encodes CASSLNQNTEAFF.